This T cell receptor beta chain came from a study of response to subunit inactivated influenza vaccine. Notes on the study in general: T cells newly recruited by each seasonal influenza vaccination are few, the authors suggested.

TCRdb analysed the RT-PCR reads with MiXCR anew, one entry per CDR3 protein. Of 800,000 to 1,000,000 distinct CDR3 sequences in the sample, roughly 20% are singletons; the top ten hold approximately 10%. This clonotype was recorded at least ten times. Its matching antigen is unknown. Sequenced material: PBMCs from blood, taken 5 to 6 days after vaccination. The origin of this receptor is a middle-aged man who received an inactivated influenza vaccine.

The DNA of the CDR3 is TGCGCCAGCAGCTCCGGGACAGGCTATGAGCAGTTCTTC. This codes for CASSSGTGYEQFF. The chain uses TRBV5-1 and TRBJ2-1, with 8 bases lining up with TRBD1. V trimming: 3 bases; J trimming: 8 bases; junction bases outside the gene matches: 4. CDR3 size: 13 residues. Germline-derived CDR1 and CDR2 are SGHRS and YFSETQ.